Listed below are T cell receptor beta chains from one sample, sequenced in a study of T-cell reconstitution after alpha-beta-depleted transplantation in children. TCRdb processed the PCR reads anew with MiXCR; each CDR3 protein has one entry. Of a few hundred thousand distinct CDR3 sequences in the sample, roughly 20% were seen once. The material sequenced was PBMCs from the stem cell graft donor, taken from the stem cell graft. Source of these receptors: a human donor who donated a stem cell graft to a child with acute myeloid leukemia. Both conserved end residues are trimmed from each CDR3.

v_call	j_call	cdr3_aa
TRBV7-3	TRBJ2-1	ASSLIGSEQF
TRBV6-4	TRBJ2-2	ASSETGDTGELF
TRBV20-1	TRBJ2-1	SASGRPSYNEQF
TRBV12-3/TRBV12-4	TRBJ2-3	ASTQTGASTDTQY
TRBV20-1	TRBJ2-7	SASRAGNRYEQY
TRBV4-2	TRBJ2-1	ASSREGLPGQWYNEQF
TRBV4-1	TRBJ2-7	ASSQDTRFDEQY
TRBV3-1	TRBJ2-1	ASSQDSGLAGIIYNEQF
TRBV12-3/TRBV12-4	TRBJ2-1	ASRQIRAGYEQF
TRBV19	TRBJ1-5	ASSTSGQAKFIQPQH